This TCR beta chain stems from a study of blood T cell repertoires in COVID-19. Study as a whole: T cells, B-cell-depleted T cells, or PBMCs provided the cDNA or gDNA that served as material.

Seattle participants joined during active infection and were tracked over time. V shed 8 bases and J shed 7 bases, with 12 bases lying between them. The CDR3 is made up of 12 amino acids. The germline V gene has CDR1 SNHLY and CDR2 FYNNEI. How the authors handled the data: Amplifying reference gene primers gave estimates of nucleated cell counts. Assay used: immunoSEQ multiplex PCR; TCRdb lists only in-frame clones, some missing. V and J calls and clone size come straight from that table; D and trimming were deduced from the DNA. The table lists 250,000 to 300,000 clones, 88% of them singletons. The sequenced sample was peripheral blood. This chain connects TRBV2 to TRBJ1-5; no definite D call. The clonotype originates from a woman aged 30 to 39 with COVID-19, enrolled during active disease. The CDR3 bases are TGTGCCAGCGCGGAGCAGTACCAGCCCCAGCATTTT. Amino acid sequence: CASAEQYQPQHF.